This T cell receptor (beta chain) was observed in a study of cytomegalovirus exposure and HLA in healthy donors. CDR1 and CDR2 from the germline V gene are PRHDT and FYEKMQ (reference sequence). Trimming took 4 bases from V and 6 from J; bases not matched to a gene: 12. The CDR3 length is 19 residues. Both 60 Vbeta primers and 13 Jbeta primers went into the PCR. Produced via immunoSEQ multiplex PCR; TCRdb's table is partial and in-frame only. The sample lists roughly 250,000 clones; 80% were seen once. The sequence was obtained from a girl between 2 and 10 years old in good health and CMV-seronegative. The V call is TRBV13, the J call TRBJ2-2; 15 nucleotides agree with TRBD2. Sequencing was carried out using PBMCs. The CDR3 DNA is TGTGCCAGCAGCTCAGGACTAGCGGGGGGGCCGCACGCCCCCGGGGAGCTGTTTTTT. Amino acids: CASSSGLAGGPHAPGELFF.